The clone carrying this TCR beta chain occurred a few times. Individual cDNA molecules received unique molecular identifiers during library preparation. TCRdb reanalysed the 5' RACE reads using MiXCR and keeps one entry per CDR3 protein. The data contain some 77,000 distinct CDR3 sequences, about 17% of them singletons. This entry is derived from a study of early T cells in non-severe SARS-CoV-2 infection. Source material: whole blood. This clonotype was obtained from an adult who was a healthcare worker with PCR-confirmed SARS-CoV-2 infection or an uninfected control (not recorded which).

CDR3 in DNA: TGTGCCAGCAGCCCGGGACAGGGAGGGCTGGGCACTGAAGCTTTCTTT. It codes for CASSPGQGGLGTEAFF. V gene TRBV12-3 or TRBV12-4 combines with J gene TRBJ1-1, with 9 bases fitting TRBD1. Trimming cost V 6 bases and J 4 bases; bases outside gene matches: 12. This CDR3 spans 16 amino acids.